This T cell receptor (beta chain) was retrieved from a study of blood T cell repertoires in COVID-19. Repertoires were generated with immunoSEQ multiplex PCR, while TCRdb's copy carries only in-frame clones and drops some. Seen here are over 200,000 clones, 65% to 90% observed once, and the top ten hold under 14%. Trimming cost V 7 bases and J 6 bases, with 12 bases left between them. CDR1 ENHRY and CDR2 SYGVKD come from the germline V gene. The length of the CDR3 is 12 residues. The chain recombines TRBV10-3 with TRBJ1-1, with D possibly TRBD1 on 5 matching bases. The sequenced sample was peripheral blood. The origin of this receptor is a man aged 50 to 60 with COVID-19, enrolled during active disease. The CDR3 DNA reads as TGTGCCATCAACGATAGGGGTTCTGAAGCTTTCTTT. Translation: CAINDRGSEAFF.